The 28 T cell receptor beta chains below were found in one sample sequenced in a study of CD8 T cells in Susac syndrome. RNA, at about 0.45 to 1 ug, was reverse transcribed with random hexamers. Each CDR3 protein is one row after TCRdb ran MiXCR on the immunoSEQ multiplex PCR reads. The sample shows roughly 130,000 distinct CDR3 sequences, roughly 94% of them seen only once. Sequenced material: CD4+ T cells from PBMCs. The source is a human donor with multiple sclerosis.

The chain employs TRBV2 and TRBJ2-7; D could derive from TRBD1 or TRBD2 (5 bases each). Per the germline V gene, CDR1 is SNHLY and CDR2 is FYNNEI. The CDR3 sequence is 12 residues long. Trimming cost V 7 bases and J 3 bases, with 10 bases left between them. This CDR3 is CASMRGNYEQYF. CDR3 nucleotide sequence: TGTGCCAGCATGAGGGGAAACTACGAGCAGTACTTC. Combining the CDR3 with reference TRBV2 and TRBJ2-7 gives the whole variable domain EPEVTQTPSHQVTQMGQEVILRCVPISNHLYFYWYRQILGQKVEFLVSFYNNEISEKSEIFDDQFSVERPDGSNFTLKIRSTKLEDSAMYFCASMRGNYEQYFGPGTRLTVT.

The chain uses TRBV5-1 and TRBJ2-5, with 9 nucleotides matching TRBD1. This CDR3 contains 15 residues. The germline CDR1 and CDR2 sequences are SGHRS and YFSETQ. J gave up 5 bases and V 0 bases, and 5 bases lay outside the gene matches. CDR3: CASSLEQGAGETQYF. As DNA, the CDR3 is TGCGCCAGCAGCTTGGAACAGGGGGCGGGGGAGACCCAGTACTTC.

This chain connects TRBV5-1 to TRBJ2-3, with 11 bases lining up with TRBD2. The CDR3 has 16 residues. With V trimmed by 5 bases and J by 4 bases, 9 bases remained unmatched. Per the germline V gene, CDR1 is SGHRS and CDR2 is YFSETQ. CDR3 DNA: TGCGCCAGCAGTCGACCTGGGACTAGCGGATCAGATACGCAGTATTTT. Protein sequence: CASSRPGTSGSDTQYF.

This chain joins TRBV29-1 and TRBJ2-6, with TRBD1 matching 8 bases. Germline assignment: CDR1 SQVTM and CDR2 ANQGSEA. V gave up 6 bases and J gave up 0 bases; unmatched junction bases: 4. CDR3 length: 15 residues. CDR3 amino acids: CSVGQGPSGANVLTF. The CDR3 region has the DNA TGCAGCGTAGGACAGGGTCCCTCTGGGGCCAACGTCCTGACTTTC.

This sequence joins TRBV25-1 and TRBJ2-7, with 10 bases aligning to TRBD1. V lost 3 bases and J lost 2; bases outside the gene matches: 4. This CDR3 is built from 15 residues. Germline assignment: CDR1 MGHDK and CDR2 SYGVNS. The CDR3 DNA follows: TGTGCCAGCAGTGACCGGGACAGGGGACCCTACGAGCAGTACTTC. Protein sequence: CASSDRDRGPYEQYF.

V gene TRBV11-1 combines with J gene TRBJ2-7; TRBD2 agrees at 7 bases. The germline V gene encodes CDR1 SGHAT and CDR2 FQDESV (reference sequence). The CDR3 totals 14 residues. Germline trimming cut 1 base from V and 5 bases from J; bases unmatched to any gene: 5. The CDR3 sequence: CASSLERLAHEQYF. CDR3 sequence (DNA): TGTGCCAGCAGCTTAGAGCGACTAGCTCACGAGCAGTACTTC.

This clonotype turned up a few times. This chain connects TRBV14 to TRBJ2-4, with 7 nucleotides matching TRBD2. Germline V gives CDR1 SGHDN, CDR2 FVKESK. V gave up 0 bases and J gave up 13 bases; unmatched junction bases: 6. CDR3 size: 13 residues. The chain's CDR3 is CASSQEPLAEQYF. As DNA, the CDR3 is TGTGCCAGCAGCCAAGAACCGCTAGCGGAACAGTACTTC.

In its sample, this clonotype was seen once. J is TRBJ2-3 and V is TRBV5-4; 11 bases align to TRBD1. Germline values: CDR1 SGHNT, CDR2 YYREEE (reference sequence). CDR3 length equals 14 residues. V trimming: 4 bases; J trimming: 8 bases; junction bases outside the gene matches: 6. The CDR3 DNA reads TGTGCCAGCAGCCCCGGACAGGGGGCCCGTACGCAGTATTTT. This gives the protein CASSPGQGARTQYF.

In this sample, this clonotype turned up once. The genes are TRBV6-5 and TRBJ1-6; the match to TRBD1 covers 7 bases. Germline-derived CDR1 and CDR2 are MNHEY and SVGAGI. The CDR3 covers 15 residues. V was clipped by 2 bases and J by 7 bases; unmatched bases: 5. The CDR3 DNA reads TGTGCCAGCAGTTACCCTTCGACAGGGAATTCACCCCTCCACTTT. Amino acids: CASSYPSTGNSPLHF.

This chain joins TRBV25-1 and TRBJ2-5; a possible D gene is TRBD1 (7 bases). The germline V and J ends were trimmed by 5 bases and 2 bases, with 18 bases remaining between them. The CDR3 is 16 residues long. Germline-derived CDR1 and CDR2 are MGHDK and SYGVNS. CDR3: CASSPRTGGTQETQYF. The CDR3, as DNA: TGTGCCAGCAGTCCTCGGACAGGAGGGACTCAAGAGACCCAGTACTTC.

This chain uses TRBV7-2 with TRBJ2-7; no firm D call. Trimming removed 5 bases at V and 5 bases at J, with 22 bases between. CDR3 length: 16 amino acids. The germline gives CDR1 SGHTA, CDR2 FQGNSA. The CDR3 reads CASSPWVRPGDNEQYF. The CDR3 coding sequence is TGTGCCAGCAGCCCGTGGGTGCGTCCTGGGGATAACGAGCAGTACTTC.

The chain joins TRBV7-3 to TRBJ1-1; D not resolved. CDR1 and CDR2 (germline): SGHTA, FQGTGA. This CDR3 is built from 14 residues. The germline V and J ends were trimmed by 0 bases and 2 bases, with 7 bases remaining between them. CDR3 residues: CASSLTPENTEAFF. For the CDR3, the DNA is TGTGCCAGCAGCTTAACGCCCGAAAACACTGAAGCTTTCTTT.

The chain recombines TRBV5-4 with TRBJ2-7; 7 bases agree with TRBD1. The V segment lost 4 bases and the J segment 3 bases; nucleotides outside the gene matches: 10. The CDR3 has 15 residues. Germline V lookup: CDR1 SGHNT, CDR2 YYREEE (reference sequence). The CDR3 loop is CASSVGTVNFYEQYF. CDR3 sequence (DNA): TGTGCCAGCAGCGTTGGGACAGTTAACTTCTACGAGCAGTACTTC.

The chain combines TRBV18 with TRBJ2-2; D perhaps matches TRBD2 (5 bases). V shed 2 bases and J shed 4 bases, with 8 bases lying between them. The CDR3 is 14 amino acids. Per germline, CDR1 KGHSH and CDR2 LQKENI. In DNA, the CDR3 is TGTGCCAGCTCACCAAACGAGGGCACCGGGGAGCTGTTTTTT. It encodes CASSPNEGTGELFF.

The chain employs TRBV18 and TRBJ2-1; no reliable D call. The length of the CDR3 is 14 residues. Germline V gene sequence: CDR1 KGHSH, CDR2 LQKENI. Trimming left V 4 bases short and J 9 bases short, with 16 bases between. The CDR3 coding sequence is TGTGCCAGCTCACTGCCGGGTCTTCCACCTGAGCAGTTCTTC. Its protein is CASSLPGLPPEQFF.

This clonotype was recorded only once. J is TRBJ1-1 and V is TRBV6-1; 7 nucleotides agree with TRBD1. Losses at the gene ends were 5 bases for V and 6 bases for J; bases not matched to a gene: 12. This CDR3 is built from 15 residues. Germline V gene data show CDR1 as MNHNS and CDR2 as SASEGT. The CDR3 loop reads CASSNPWTGPAEAFF. The CDR3 DNA follows: TGTGCCAGCAGTAACCCTTGGACAGGCCCCGCTGAAGCTTTCTTT.

The CDR3 DNA sequence: TGTGCCAGCACCACGGGACTAACCTACGAGCAGTACTTC. Translation: CASTTGLTYEQYF. V gene TRBV2 combines with J gene TRBJ2-7, with TRBD2 matching over 7 bases. Germline V gene lookup returns CDR1 SNHLY and CDR2 FYNNEI. Trimming took 7 bases from V and 2 from J; bases not matched to a gene: 5. The CDR3 consists of 13 residues.

The chain employs TRBV4-1 and TRBJ1-4; a possible D gene is TRBD1 (5 bases). Germline V gives CDR1 MGHRA, CDR2 YSYEKL. The CDR3 is made up of 18 amino acids. V was clipped by 0 bases and J by 2 bases, with 16 bases between them. CDR3 sequence: CASSQDLRRQNTNEKLFF. The CDR3 bases are TGCGCCAGCAGCCAAGATCTCCGTCGACAGAACACTAATGAAAAACTGTTTTTT.

The chain carries TRBV4-3 and TRBJ1-2; D is ambiguous. The CDR3 runs 17 residues. Germline values: CDR1 LGHNA, CDR2 YSLEER. With 1 base removed from V and 0 bases from J, the gap between germline ends came to 15 bases. DNA of the CDR3: TGCGCCAGCAGCCAAGGGGGATCAGGATCAGCTAACTATGGCTACACCTTC. Encoded protein: CASSQGGSGSANYGYTF.

The V gene is TRBV29-1, the J gene TRBJ2-3, with D hard to call. The CDR3 has 11 amino acids. V was trimmed by 7 bases and J by 6 bases, leaving 11 bases between them. Germline V lookup: CDR1 SQVTM, CDR2 ANQGSEA. The CDR3 bases are TGCAGCGGAAAGGGTGAGGATACGCAGTATTTT. This encodes CSGKGEDTQYF.

Here the CDR3 DNA reads TGCGCCAGCAGCTTGGGACCCGTTGAGCTACAAGAGACCCAGTACTTC. As protein: CASSLGPVELQETQYF. The J gene is TRBJ2-5, the V gene TRBV5-1; D is ambiguous. Germline V gene data show CDR1 as SGHRS and CDR2 as YFSETQ. Trimming shortened V by 0 bases and J by 2 bases, and 14 bases separated the two germline ends. There are 16 residues in the CDR3. Full variable domain (outside the CDR3, taken from reference TRBV5-1 and TRBJ2-5): KAGVTQTPRYLIKTRGQQVTLSCSPISGHRSVSWYQQTPGQGLQFLFEYFSETQRNKGNFPGRFSGRQFSNSRSEMNVSTLELGDSALYLCASSLGPVELQETQYFGPGTRLLVL.

The rearrangement links TRBV29-1 to TRBJ2-3; 7 positions agree with TRBD2. Germline CDR1 and CDR2: SQVTM and ANQGSEA. The CDR3 runs to 12 residues. The CDR3 coding sequence is TGCAGTGGCGGGAGATCAACAGATACGCAGTATTTT. The encoded protein is CSGGRSTDTQYF.

V usage is TRBV5-1 and J usage is TRBJ2-7; 7 bases fit TRBD2. Germline CDR1 and CDR2: SGHRS and YFSETQ. J lost 1 base, V lost 4 bases, and 2 bases had no gene match. This CDR3 contains 13 residues. The CDR3: CASSRDYSYEQYF. The DNA for the CDR3 is TGCGCCAGCAGCCGGGACTATTCCTACGAGCAGTACTTC.

In its sample, this clonotype was seen a few times. The J gene is TRBJ2-2, the V gene TRBV6-1; unclear D gene. Trimming stripped 1 base from V and 1 base from J, with 7 bases between. The CDR3 is made up of 15 amino acids. Germline CDR1 reads MNHNS; CDR2 reads SASEGT. The CDR3 DNA reads TGTGCCAGCAGTGAAGTAGGCGGGAACACCGGGGAGCTGTTTTTT. This translates into CASSEVGGNTGELFF.

V usage is TRBV3-1 and J usage is TRBJ1-2, with TRBD1 as a possible D gene (5 bases). The CDR3 loop spans 14 amino acids. Trimming left V 0 bases short and J 1 base short, with 6 bases between. Germline-derived CDR1 and CDR2 are LGHDT and YNNKEL (reference sequence). Written as DNA, the CDR3 is TGTGCCAGCAGCCAAGATGGGGGTAACTATGGCTACACCTTC. Residues: CASSQDGGNYGYTF. Based on the CDR3 plus reference TRBV3-1 and TRBJ1-2, the full variable domain is DTAVSQTPKYLVTQMGNDKSIKCEQNLGHDTMYWYKQDSKKFLKIMFSYNNKELIINETVPNRFSPKSPDKAHLNLHINSLELGDSAVYFCASSQDGGNYGYTFGSGTRLTVV.

The chain uses TRBV14 and TRBJ1-2, with D perhaps matching TRBD1 (6 bases). CDR1 is SGHDN and CDR2 is FVKESK in the germline V gene. The V gene lost 0 bases and the J gene lost 6 bases, with 17 bases spanning the gap. The CDR3 contains 16 residues. The CDR3 spells CASSQDLRLAGDGYTF. As DNA, the CDR3 is TGTGCCAGCAGCCAAGATCTCCGTTTGGCAGGGGATGGCTACACCTTC.

The chain recombines TRBV9 with TRBJ1-3; D is perhaps TRBD1 (5 bases). This CDR3 comprises 15 residues. V lost 4 bases and J lost 0, with 11 bases in between. Germline V gene lookup returns CDR1 SGDLS and CDR2 YYNGEE. CDR3 amino acids: CASSTQGSSGNTIYF. Here the CDR3 DNA reads TGTGCCAGCAGCACGCAGGGAAGCTCTGGAAACACCATATATTTT. The full variable domain, in which reference TRBV9 and TRBJ1-3 provide the parts outside the CDR3, is DSGVTQTPKHLITATGQRVTLRCSPRSGDLSVYWYQQSLDQGLQFLIQYYNGEERAKGNILERFSAQQFPDLHSELNLSSLELGDSALYFCASSTQGSSGNTIYFGEGSWLTVV.

This clonotype appeared a single time. The rearrangement links TRBV2 to TRBJ1-3; D may be TRBD1 (5 bases). This CDR3 region has 16 residues. CDR1 SNHLY and CDR2 FYNNEI come from the germline V gene. V lost 6 bases, J lost 0 bases, and 15 bases lay in between. CDR3: CASRYGASRSGNTIYF. CDR3 in DNA: TGTGCCAGCAGATACGGGGCCTCCCGCTCTGGAAACACCATATATTTT.